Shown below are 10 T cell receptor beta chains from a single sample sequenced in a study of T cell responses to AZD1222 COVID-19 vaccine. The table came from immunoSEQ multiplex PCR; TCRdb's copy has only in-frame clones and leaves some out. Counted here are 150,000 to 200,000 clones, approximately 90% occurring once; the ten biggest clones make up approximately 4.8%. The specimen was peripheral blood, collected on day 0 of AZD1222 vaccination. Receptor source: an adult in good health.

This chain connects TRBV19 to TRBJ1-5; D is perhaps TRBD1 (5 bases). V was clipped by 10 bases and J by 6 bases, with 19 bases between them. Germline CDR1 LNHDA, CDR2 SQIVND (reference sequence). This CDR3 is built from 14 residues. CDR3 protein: CATNAGGVGQPQHF. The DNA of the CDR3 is TGTGCCACCAACGCGGGAGGGGTGGGTCAGCCCCAGCATTTT.

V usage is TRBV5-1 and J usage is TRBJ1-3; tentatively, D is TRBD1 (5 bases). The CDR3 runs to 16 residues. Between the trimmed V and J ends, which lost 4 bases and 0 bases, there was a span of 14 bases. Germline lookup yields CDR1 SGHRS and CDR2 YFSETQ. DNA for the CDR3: TGCGCCAGCAGCGATTGGACAAGCCTCTCTGGAAACACCATATATTTT. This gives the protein CASSDWTSLSGNTIYF.

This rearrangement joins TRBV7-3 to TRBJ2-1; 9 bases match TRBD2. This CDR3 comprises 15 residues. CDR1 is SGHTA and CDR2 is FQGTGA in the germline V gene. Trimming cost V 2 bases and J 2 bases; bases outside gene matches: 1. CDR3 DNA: TGTGCCAGCAGCTTAGCTAGCGGGGCCTACAATGAGCAGTTCTTC. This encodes CASSLASGAYNEQFF.

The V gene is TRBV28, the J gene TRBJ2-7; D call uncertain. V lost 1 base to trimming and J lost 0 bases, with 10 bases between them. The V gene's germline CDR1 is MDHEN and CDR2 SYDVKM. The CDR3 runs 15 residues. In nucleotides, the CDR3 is TGTGCCAGCAGTTTATTAGGGATTCTCTCCTACGAGCAGTACTTC. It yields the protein CASSLLGILSYEQYF.

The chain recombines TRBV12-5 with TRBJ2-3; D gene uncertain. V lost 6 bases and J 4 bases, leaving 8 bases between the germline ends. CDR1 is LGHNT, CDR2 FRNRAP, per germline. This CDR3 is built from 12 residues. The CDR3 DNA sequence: TGTGCTAGTGGCCTGGCGGCAGATACGCAGTATTTT. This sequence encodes CASGLAADTQYF.

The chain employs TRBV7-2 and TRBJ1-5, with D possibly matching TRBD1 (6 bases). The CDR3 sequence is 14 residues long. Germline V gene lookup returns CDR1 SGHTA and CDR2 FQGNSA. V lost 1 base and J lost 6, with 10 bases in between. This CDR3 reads CASSLEGVGQPQHF. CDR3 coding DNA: TGTGCCAGCAGCTTAGAGGGGGTCGGTCAGCCCCAGCATTTT.

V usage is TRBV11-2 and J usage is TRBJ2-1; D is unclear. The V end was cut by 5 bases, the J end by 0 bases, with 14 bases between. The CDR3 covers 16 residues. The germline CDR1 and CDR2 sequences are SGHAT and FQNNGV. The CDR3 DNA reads TGTGCCAGCAGCCGATTGGGGAAGAGCTCCTACAATGAGCAGTTCTTC. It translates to CASSRLGKSSYNEQFF.

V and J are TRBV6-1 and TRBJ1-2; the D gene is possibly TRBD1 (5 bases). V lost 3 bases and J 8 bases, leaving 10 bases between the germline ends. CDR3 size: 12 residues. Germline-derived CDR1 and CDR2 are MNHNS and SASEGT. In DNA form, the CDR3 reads TGTGCCAGCAGTGAGGACAAGCGGGGCTACACCTTC. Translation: CASSEDKRGYTF.

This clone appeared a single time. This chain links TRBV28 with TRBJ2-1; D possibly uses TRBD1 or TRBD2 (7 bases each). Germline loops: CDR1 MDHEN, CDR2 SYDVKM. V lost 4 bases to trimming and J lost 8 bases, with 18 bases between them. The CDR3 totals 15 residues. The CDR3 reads CASSSLGGTAHEQFF. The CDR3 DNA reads TGTGCCAGCAGTTCTCTGGGAGGGACAGCTCATGAGCAGTTCTTC.

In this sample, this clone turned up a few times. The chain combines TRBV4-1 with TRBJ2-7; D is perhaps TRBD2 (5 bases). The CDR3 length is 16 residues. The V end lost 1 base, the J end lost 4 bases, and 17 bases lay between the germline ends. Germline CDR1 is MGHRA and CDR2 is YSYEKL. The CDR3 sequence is CASSQGMARARYEQYF. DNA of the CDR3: TGCGCCAGCAGCCAAGGGATGGCGAGGGCGAGGTACGAGCAGTACTTC.